This T cell receptor beta chain was documented in a study of T cell clones after liver transplantation. Assay: immunoSEQ multiplex PCR; the TCRdb copy retains only in-frame clones and omits some. Of under 130,000 clones listed, about 86% were seen once; the top ten hold approximately 3%. Trimming removed 5 bases from V and 4 bases from J; junction bases left unmatched: 10. Germline lookup yields CDR1 SGHTS and CDR2 YDEGEE. The CDR3 runs 17 residues. Sequencing used CD4+ T cells from blood, obtained about 50 months after liver transplant. The gene calls are TRBV5-8 and TRBJ2-3; TRBD2 matches at 13 bases. The source of this sequence is a human patient who received a liver transplant. The graft donor may have contributed some T cells. CDR3 DNA: TGTGCCAGCAGGGAGGGATGGACTAGCGGGGGTGCAGATACGCAGTATTTT. Translating gives CASREGWTSGGADTQYF.